Presented here are 15 T cell receptor beta chains from one specimen sequenced in a study of blood T cell repertoires in COVID-19. Sequencing was performed with immunoSEQ multiplex PCR; in TCRdb, only in-frame clones are kept and a portion is missing. Among some 48,000 clones, 88% were seen once, and the ten largest hold about 3%. Material: peripheral blood. These receptors came from a man in his fifties with active COVID-19.

This clone was seen once. V usage is TRBV30 and J usage is TRBJ2-2; the match to TRBD1 covers 9 bases. Trimming at V came to 2 bases and at J to 8 bases, leaving 6 bases not matched to a gene. Looked up from germline, CDR1 is GTSNPN and CDR2 is SVGIG (reference sequence). The CDR3 length is 14 residues. CDR3 DNA sequence: TGTGCCTGGAGTCTCCGGGACAGGGCTGGGGAGCTGTTTTTT. It is translated as CAWSLRDRAGELFF.

The chain links TRBV5-8 to TRBJ2-1; 8 nucleotides agree with TRBD1. Germline CDR1 and CDR2: SGHTS and YDEGEE. After removal of 3 bases from V and 1 base from J, the junction contained 9 bases not matched to a gene. CDR3 length: 17 residues. As DNA, the CDR3 is TGTGCCAGCAGCTCAGACAGGGGCCCGTGGTCCTACAATGAGCAGTTCTTC. This encodes CASSSDRGPWSYNEQFF.

J is TRBJ1-4 and V is TRBV19; 12 bases map to TRBD1. CDR1 and CDR2 (germline): LNHDA, SQIVND (reference sequence). V lost 3 bases, J lost 8 bases, and 4 bases stayed unmatched. There are 15 residues in the CDR3. Here the CDR3 DNA reads TGTGCCAGTAGTATGAGGGACAGGGGGCGCGAAAAACTGTTTTTT. Translated: CASSMRDRGREKLFF.

The chain is built from TRBV7-7 and TRBJ2-7; 11 bases agree with TRBD2. The CDR3 totals 17 residues. The germline V gene encodes CDR1 SSHAT and CDR2 FNYEAQ (reference sequence). The CDR3 spells CASSLVLAGGHSYEQYV. The CDR3 DNA is TGTGCTAGCAGCTTAGTGCTAGCGGGAGGACACTCCTACGAGCAGTACGTC.

This clone was seen a few times. J is TRBJ1-5 and V is TRBV7-9; 8 positions agree with TRBD1. This CDR3 contains 14 residues. Germline V lookup: CDR1 SEHNR, CDR2 FQNEAQ (reference sequence). J was trimmed by 4 bases and V by 5 bases; bases with no gene match: 4. For the CDR3, the DNA is TGTGCCAGCAGCACGGACAGGGCAAATCAGCCCCAGCATTTT. Amino acids: CASSTDRANQPQHF. Variable domain in full (rest from reference TRBV7-9 and TRBJ1-5): DTGVSQNPRHKITKRGQNVTFRCDPISEHNRLYWYRQTLGQGPEFLTYFQNEAQLEKSRLLSDRFSAERPKGSFSTLEIQRTEQGDSAMYLCASSTDRANQPQHFGDGTRLSIL.

CDR3 residues: CASSGPGTAINYGYTF. The CDR3 nucleotides are TGTGCCAGCAGTGGGCCCGGGACAGCAATTAACTATGGCTACACCTTC. The chain has TRBV2 and TRBJ1-2, with 7 positions matching TRBD1. V gave up 4 bases and J gave up 1 base; unmatched junction bases: 9. The length of the CDR3 is 16 residues. Germline CDR1 SNHLY, CDR2 FYNNEI.

The chain links TRBV5-1 to TRBJ2-2; 10 nucleotides line up with TRBD2. Germline V CDR1 and CDR2: SGHRS, YFSETQ. Unmatched junction bases numbered 5, after V lost 0 bases and J lost 0 bases. This CDR3 has 18 residues. The CDR3 spells CASSLVLAGATNTGELFF. The DNA for the CDR3 is TGCGCCAGCAGCTTGGTCCTAGCGGGAGCCACGAACACCGGGGAGCTGTTTTTT.

This chain links TRBV9 with TRBJ2-1; 7 positions match TRBD2. Germline trimming cut 3 bases from V and 8 bases from J; bases unmatched to any gene: 14. Germline V gene lookup returns CDR1 SGDLS and CDR2 YYNGEE. The CDR3 length is 16 residues. The CDR3 region is CASSGITGTIADEQFF. As DNA, the CDR3 is TGTGCCAGCAGCGGCATAACCGGGACTATTGCCGATGAGCAGTTCTTC.

CDR3 nucleotides: TGTGCCAGCTCAGACCAGATGGCGTGGGGGGTGAACACTGAAGCTTTCTTT. It specifies CASSDQMAWGVNTEAFF. This sequence joins TRBV18 and TRBJ1-1; D perhaps matches TRBD1 (5 bases). The V end was cut by 5 bases, the J end by 0 bases, with 19 bases between. This CDR3 is built from 17 residues. Germline V gene data show CDR1 as KGHSH and CDR2 as LQKENI.

The chain combines TRBV15 with TRBJ1-5; no clear D gene. V gave up 4 bases and J gave up 11 bases, with 15 bases separating them. Germline CDR1 and CDR2: LNHNV and YYDKDF (reference sequence). The CDR3 is made up of 13 amino acids. CDR3 sequence reads: CATSTRRGTAQHF. The CDR3 DNA is TGTGCCACCAGCACTCGACGGGGAACGGCCCAGCATTTT.

By sample share, this clone is medium-sized (0.01 to 0.1%). The chain joins TRBV6-5 to TRBJ2-1; D unresolved. This CDR3 comprises 15 residues. Germline V gene lookup returns CDR1 MNHEY and CDR2 SVGAGI. The germline V and J ends were trimmed by 6 bases and 0 bases, with 12 bases remaining between them. The CDR3 loop reads CASSFHPSSYNEQFF. CDR3 DNA: TGTGCCAGCAGCTTTCACCCGAGCTCCTACAATGAGCAGTTCTTC.

The chain links TRBV5-1 to TRBJ1-1; D possibly corresponds to TRBD1 (6 bases). Trimming removed 1 base from V and 6 bases from J, with 16 bases in between. The CDR3 contains 15 residues. Germline assignment: CDR1 SGHRS and CDR2 YFSETQ. CDR3 bases: TGCGCCAGCAGCTTGAAGAATTCGGGGGGCTCTGAAGCTTTCTTT. Translating gives CASSLKNSGGSEAFF.

This rearrangement joins TRBV11-2 to TRBJ1-5, with a weak D call TRBD1 (6 bases). The V end lost 1 base, the J end lost 7 bases, and 14 bases lay between the germline ends. The CDR3 has 15 amino acids. Germline CDR1 and CDR2: SGHAT and FQNNGV. In DNA form, the CDR3 reads TGTGCCAGCAGCTTAGGGGCCAGGGGTGACCAGCCCCAGCATTTT. Translated: CASSLGARGDQPQHF.

The chain couples TRBV18 to TRBJ1-1; 7 nucleotides align to TRBD1. This CDR3 has 15 residues. The trim removed 3 bases at V and 0 bases at J, leaving 4 bases unmatched. Germline-derived CDR1 and CDR2 are KGHSH and LQKENI. The CDR3 here is CASSPDREMNTEAFF. The CDR3 DNA is TGTGCCAGCTCACCCGACAGGGAGATGAACACTGAAGCTTTCTTT.

The table lists this clone with a count of one. The chain uses TRBV5-5 and TRBJ2-7; D not certain. Germline lookup yields CDR1 SGHKS and CDR2 YYEKEE (reference sequence). The CDR3 sequence is 13 residues long. The V end was cut by 2 bases, the J end by 2 bases, with 8 bases between. As DNA, the CDR3 is TGTGCCAGCAGCTTTGACTCGGCCTACGAGCAGTACTTC. Translated: CASSFDSAYEQYF.